The rows below give T cell receptor beta chains drawn from one sample of a study of blood T cell repertoires in COVID-19. TCRdb's table, derived via immunoSEQ multiplex PCR, lists solely in-frame clones and lacks some. Of 350,000 to 500,000 clones listed, nearly 90% are singletons. The sequencing input was PBMCs or T cells enriched from blood (not recorded which). The receptors shown here come from a woman between 18 and 29 years old who had been exposed to COVID-19. Each CDR3 is given with its conserved first and last residue.

v_gene,j_gene,CDR3aa
TRBV20-1,TRBJ1-2,CSASSPDRTYGYTF
TRBV2,TRBJ2-7,CASSELDRWVEQYF
TRBV7-3,TRBJ2-3,CASSQFVAVTDTQYF
TRBV6-4,TRBJ2-3,CASSDSSGGRGNTQYF
TRBV7-8,TRBJ2-3,CASSRSGDTQYF
TRBV4-1,TRBJ2-7,CASSQRLEVYEQYF
TRBV3-1/TRBV3-2,TRBJ2-3,CASSQSPLSTDTQYF
TRBV11-2,TRBJ2-2,CASSLGTTAGELFF
TRBV27,TRBJ1-2,CATRTDYGYTF
TRBV7-2,TRBJ2-3,CASSLDRGAQYF
TRBV29-1,TRBJ1-2,CSVEPPGQGIYGYTF
TRBV27,TRBJ2-1,CASSPGTSGFSEQFF
TRBV11-2,TRBJ1-4,CASSPQGQGEKLFF
TRBV4-2,TRBJ2-7,CASSLTLGTGSYEQYF
TRBV23-1,TRBJ1-1,CASSQSNREGAGTEAFF
TRBV30,TRBJ1-5,CAWSAGQNSNQPQHF
TRBV6-5,TRBJ1-1,CASRDRGTNTEAFF
TRBV29-1,TRBJ2-2,CSVVMALNTGELFF
TRBV5-1,TRBJ2-1,CASSSQGTGAYNEQFF
TRBV18,TRBJ2-7,CASSPTAGGNYEQYF
TRBV11-2,TRBJ2-3,CASSLAGLEDTQYF
TRBV5-1,TRBJ2-7,CASSLVASGRASYEQYF
TRBV4-1,TRBJ2-3,CASSQVAGGVTDTQYF
TRBV19,TRBJ1-2,CASSGTGVYGYTF
TRBV7-9,TRBJ2-7,CASSLEDKSYEQYF
TRBV19,TRBJ1-1,CASSMGSTEAFF
TRBV24-1,TRBJ1-6,CATSESTNNSPLHF
TRBV7-9,TRBJ2-7,CASSLEGTGSYEQYF
TRBV6-1,TRBJ2-2,CASSEEGLTNTGELFF
TRBV7-9,TRBJ2-3,CASKLGTSKSDTQYF
TRBV19,TRBJ1-2,CASSISFEFQGNYGYTF
TRBV28,TRBJ1-5,CASSRAREGNQPQHF
TRBV5-6,TRBJ1-1,CASHRGNTEAFF
TRBV2,TRBJ1-4,CASQGQGSTNEKLFF
TRBV27,TRBJ2-2,CASSFQGRRGGELFF
TRBV28,TRBJ1-2,CASRESSGSNYGYTF
TRBV6-6,TRBJ1-5,CASIRGQSNQPQHF